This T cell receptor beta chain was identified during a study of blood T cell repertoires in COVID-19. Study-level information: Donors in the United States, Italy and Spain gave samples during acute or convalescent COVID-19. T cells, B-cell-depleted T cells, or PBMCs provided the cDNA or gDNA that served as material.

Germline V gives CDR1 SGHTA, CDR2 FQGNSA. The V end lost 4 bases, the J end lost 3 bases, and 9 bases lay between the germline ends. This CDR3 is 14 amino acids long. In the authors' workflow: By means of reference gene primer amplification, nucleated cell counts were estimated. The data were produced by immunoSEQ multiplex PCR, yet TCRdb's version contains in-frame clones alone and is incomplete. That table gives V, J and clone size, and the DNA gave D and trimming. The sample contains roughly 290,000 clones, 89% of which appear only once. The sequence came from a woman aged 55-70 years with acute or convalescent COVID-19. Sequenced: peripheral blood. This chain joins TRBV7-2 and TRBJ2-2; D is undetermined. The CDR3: CASSYRRDTGELFF. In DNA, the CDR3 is TGTGCCAGCAGCTACCGACGGGACACCGGGGAGCTGTTTTTT.